The clone carrying this TCR beta chain was detected only once. Its specificity is not known. CDR1 and CDR2 (germline): SGHAT, FQNNGV. Germline trimming cut 5 bases from V and 7 bases from J; bases unmatched to any gene: 16. CDR3 length: 16 residues. Assay used: immunoSEQ multiplex PCR; TCRdb lists only in-frame clones, some missing. The table lists around 12,000 clones, 87% of them singletons, with approximately 2.1% in the top ten. This sample was included in a study of CD4 T cells in relation to SARS-CoV-2 and coronaviruses. The overall study: Convalescent donors were aged about 21 to 72, with median around 40 years. The restricting HLA molecule for shared crossreactive spike epitopes was mapped.

Findings and caveats of the study: According to naive versus memory sequencing, detected responses are memory recall, not newly primed. Samples before the pandemic and after infection were not matched within any donor.

This TCR was recovered from an adult with COVID-19. The J gene is TRBJ2-7, the V gene TRBV11-2; 8 nucleotides agree with TRBD1. The specimen was naive CD4+ T cells from PBMCs. Subset: naive CD4+ T cells isolated by negative enrichment. CDR3 residues: CASSIPGAGGAGEQYF. For the CDR3, the DNA is TGTGCCAGCAGCATCCCGGGGGCAGGGGGCGCGGGGGAGCAGTACTTC.